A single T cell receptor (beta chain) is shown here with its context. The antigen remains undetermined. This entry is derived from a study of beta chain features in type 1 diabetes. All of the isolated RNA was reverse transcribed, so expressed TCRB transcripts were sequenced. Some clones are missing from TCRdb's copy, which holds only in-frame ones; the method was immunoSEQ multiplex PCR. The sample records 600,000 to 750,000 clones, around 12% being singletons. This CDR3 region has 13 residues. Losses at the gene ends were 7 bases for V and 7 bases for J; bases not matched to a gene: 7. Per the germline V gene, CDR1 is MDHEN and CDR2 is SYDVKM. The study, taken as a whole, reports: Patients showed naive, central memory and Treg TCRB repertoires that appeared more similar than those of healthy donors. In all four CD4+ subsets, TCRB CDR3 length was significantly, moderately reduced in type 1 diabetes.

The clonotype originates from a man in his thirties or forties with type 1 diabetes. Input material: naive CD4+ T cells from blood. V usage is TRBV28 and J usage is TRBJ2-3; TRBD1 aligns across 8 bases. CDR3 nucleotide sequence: TGTGCCAGCACCATGACAGGGGTACATACGCAGTATTTT. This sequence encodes CASTMTGVHTQYF.